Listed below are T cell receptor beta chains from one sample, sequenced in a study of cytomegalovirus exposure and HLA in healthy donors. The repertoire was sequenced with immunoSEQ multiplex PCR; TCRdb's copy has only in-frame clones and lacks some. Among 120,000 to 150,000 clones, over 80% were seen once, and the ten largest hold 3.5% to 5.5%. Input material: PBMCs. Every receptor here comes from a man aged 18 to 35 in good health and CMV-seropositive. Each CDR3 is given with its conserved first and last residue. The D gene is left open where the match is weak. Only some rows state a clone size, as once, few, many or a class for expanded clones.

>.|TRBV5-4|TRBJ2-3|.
CASSSRETGTDTQYF
TGTGCCAGCAGCTCACGGGAGACGGGCACAGATACGCAGTATTTT
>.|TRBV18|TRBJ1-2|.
CASSPGANYGYTF
TGTGCCAGCTCACCGGGAGCTAACTATGGCTACACCTTC
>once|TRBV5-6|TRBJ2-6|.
CASSSRGGANVLTF
TGTGCCAGCAGCTCTCGGGGAGGGGCCAACGTCCTGACTTTC
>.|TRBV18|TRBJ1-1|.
CASSPPWQDSEAFF
TGCGCCAGCTCACCACCTTGGCAGGACAGTGAAGCTTTCTTT
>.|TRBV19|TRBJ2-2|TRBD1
CASSTLGQGGEELFF
TGTGCCAGTAGTACCCTTGGACAGGGGGGAGAGGAGCTGTTTTTT
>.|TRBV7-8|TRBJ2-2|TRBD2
CASSFRLAGRSGELFF
TGTGCCAGCAGCTTTCGACTAGCGGGAAGATCCGGGGAGCTGTTTTTT
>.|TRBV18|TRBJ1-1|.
CASSPPGGKSGEAFF
TGTGCCAGCTCACCACCGGGAGGGAAGTCGGGTGAAGCTTTCTTT
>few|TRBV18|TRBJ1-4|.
CASSPRTASTNEKLFF
TGTGCCAGCTCACCAAGGACAGCTTCAACTAATGAAAAACTGTTTTTT
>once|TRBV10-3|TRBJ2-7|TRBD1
CAIRTRDRDEQYF
TGTGCCATCAGAACCCGGGACAGGGACGAGCAGTACTTC
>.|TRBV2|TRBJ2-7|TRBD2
CASIRAGDEQYF
TGTGCCAGCATCCGAGCGGGAGACGAGCAGTACTTC
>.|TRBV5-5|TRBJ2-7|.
CASSKRTDYEQYF
TGTGCCAGCAGCAAGCGGACAGACTACGAGCAGTACTTC
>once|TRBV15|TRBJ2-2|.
CATSKLEASDTGELFF
TGTGCCACCAGCAAATTGGAGGCTAGCGATACCGGGGAGCTGTTTTTT
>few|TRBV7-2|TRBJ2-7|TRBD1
CASSRDRSYEQYF
TGTGCCAGCAGCCGGGACAGGTCATACGAGCAGTACTTC
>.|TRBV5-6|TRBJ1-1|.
CASRSTGNTEAFF
TGTGCCAGCAGATCGACAGGGAACACTGAAGCTTTCTTT
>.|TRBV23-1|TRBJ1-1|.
CASSLEFEAFF
TGCGCCAGCAGTCTGGAGTTTGAAGCTTTCTTT
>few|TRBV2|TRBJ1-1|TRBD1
CASSWDSGTGNTEAFF
TGTGCCAGCAGTTGGGACTCTGGGACAGGGAACACTGAAGCTTTCTTT
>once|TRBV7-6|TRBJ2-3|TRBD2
CASSAKAGGRVYTDTQYF
TGTGCCAGCAGCGCAAAAGCGGGGGGGAGAGTTTACACAGATACGCAGTATTTT
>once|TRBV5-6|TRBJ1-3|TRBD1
CASSLLDRGYSGNTIYF
TGTGCCAGCAGCTTATTGGACAGGGGATACTCTGGAAACACCATATATTTT
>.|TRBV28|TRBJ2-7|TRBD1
CASSSSGTGKAYEQYF
TGTGCCAGCAGTTCCTCCGGGACAGGGAAGGCCTACGAGCAGTACTTC
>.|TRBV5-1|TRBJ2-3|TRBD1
CASSRGQGGTDTQYF
TGCGCCAGCAGCCGCGGACAGGGGGGGACAGATACGCAGTATTTT
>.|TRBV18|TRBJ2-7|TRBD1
CASSLTGQGAYEQYF
TGTGCCAGCTCGTTGACGGGACAGGGGGCCTACGAGCAGTACTTC
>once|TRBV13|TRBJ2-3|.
CASSFPGWSTDTQYF
TGTGCCAGCAGCTTTCCAGGGTGGAGCACAGATACGCAGTATTTT
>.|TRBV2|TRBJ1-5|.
CASSASGHRYSNQPQHF
TGTGCCAGCAGTGCATCGGGACATCGTTATAGCAATCAGCCCCAGCATTTT
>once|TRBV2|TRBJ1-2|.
CASRRTRLRDYGYTF
TGTGCCAGCCGGCGGACCCGATTGCGGGACTATGGCTACACCTTC
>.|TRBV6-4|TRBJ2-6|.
CASSDSGRSGANVLTF
TGTGCCAGCAGTGACTCAGGGAGGAGCGGGGCCAACGTCCTGACTTTC
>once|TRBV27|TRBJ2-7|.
CASSLMGGGLYEQYF
TGTGCCAGCAGTTTAATGGGGGGGGGCCTCTACGAGCAGTACTTC
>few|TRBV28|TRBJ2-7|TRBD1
CASKRTGNDYEQYF
TGTGCCAGCAAGCGGACAGGGAATGACTACGAGCAGTACTTC
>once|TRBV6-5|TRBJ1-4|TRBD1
CASSYSGTGAEKLFF
TGTGCCAGCAGTTACTCTGGGACAGGGGCTGAAAAACTGTTTTTT
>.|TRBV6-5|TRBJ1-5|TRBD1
CASSHRQGKQPQHF
TGTGCCAGCAGCCACCGACAGGGGAAGCAGCCCCAGCATTTT
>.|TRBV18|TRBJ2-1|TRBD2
CASSPLAGGSYNEQFF
TGTGCCAGCTCACCCCTAGCGGGAGGCTCCTACAATGAGCAGTTCTTC
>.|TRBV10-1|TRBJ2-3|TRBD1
CASKQGFGADTQYF
TGCGCCAGCAAACAGGGGTTCGGGGCAGATACGCAGTATTTT